This T cell receptor (beta chain) was retrieved from a study of Graves' ophthalmopathy and Graves' hyperthyroidism. Turning to the study itself: Researchers obtained peripheral blood at initial diagnosis, before any treatment had begun. Study-level findings and limits: Blood also contained most of the expanded thyroid clonotypes above 0.001 frequency. For predicting ophthalmopathy progression, the model had almost 71% sensitivity and under 85% specificity.

The authors amplified TCR beta CDR3 regions, and they did so from RNA transcripts for repertoire sequencing. After a first-round RT-PCR with HTBI primers, a second-round multiplex PCR was run. Using its own MiXCR run on the multiplex PCR reads, TCRdb lists one record per CDR3 protein. Counted here are about 620,000 distinct CDR3 sequences, about 24% occurring once; the ten biggest clones make up approximately 7%. This clonotype was counted ten times or more. The antigen remains unidentified. Trimming removed 3 bases from V and 1 base from J, with 15 bases in between. CDR3 length: 16 residues. Germline values: CDR1 SGHTA, CDR2 FQGNSA.

What was sequenced was peripheral blood. This chain connects TRBV7-2 to TRBJ2-5; tentatively, D is TRBD2 (5 bases). The sequence was collected from a woman between 18 and 29 years old with stable Graves' hyperthyroidism. Some clones in this sample may be carry-over from other donors' samples. The CDR3 is CASSLGWGAAQETQYF. The CDR3 nucleotides are TGTGCCAGCAGCTTGGGGTGGGGAGCGGCCCAAGAGACCCAGTACTTC.